This passage covers 21 T cell receptor beta chains from one sample sequenced in a study of T cells after yellow fever vaccination (dated by TCRdb to between 2018 and 2021). The sample's treatment or condition label, decoded: live attenuated yellow fever vaccine strain. The library was made by 5' RACE. The reads were generated on an Illumina NovaSeq 6000. TCRdb reprocessed the public reads (quality trimming at Q25 with fastp, clone calling with MiXCR) and kept in-frame beta chains. Identical CDR3 protein sequences are pooled into one entry, listed with their most common genes and DNA. A total of under 350,000 distinct CDR3 sequences appear in this sample, approximately 4% of them only once. Jointly, the top ten make up just under 25% of the sample. The sequencing used PBMCs, collected 5 days after the yellow fever booster vaccination. Receptor source: a man aged 18 to 29 who received the YFV17D yellow fever vaccine.

In its sample, this clonotype was seen a few times. The J gene is TRBJ1-2, the V gene TRBV5-1, with D maybe TRBD1 (5 bases). Trimming took off 4 bases at V and 0 bases at J, with 16 bases between the two ends. This CDR3 has 16 amino acids. Germline lookup yields CDR1 SGHRS and CDR2 YFSETQ. CDR3 sequence (DNA): TGCGCCAGCAGCGAACAGGTGGACGGAGCTAACTATGGCTACACCTTC. Encoded protein: CASSEQVDGANYGYTF.

The chain is built from TRBV9 and TRBJ2-1, with D unresolved. Trimming took 0 bases from V and 6 from J, leaving 10 bases between them. The CDR3 loop spans 14 amino acids. CDR1 and CDR2 from the germline V gene are SGDLS and YYNGEE. As DNA, the CDR3 is TGTGCCAGCAGCGTAGATGGGATAGTCAATGAGCAGTTCTTC. Protein product: CASSVDGIVNEQFF.

The CDR3 DNA reads as TGTGCCAGCAGCTCCACCGGGACTAGTCTTTTCTTC. It specifies CASSSTGTSLFF. The chain carries TRBV2 and TRBJ2-1; 8 nucleotides match TRBD2. The CDR3 covers 12 residues. J gave up 16 bases and V 6 bases, and 11 bases lay outside the gene matches. Germline V gene data show CDR1 as SNHLY and CDR2 as FYNNEI.

CDR3 in amino acids: CASSWTRGGAPPDGYTF. Here the CDR3 DNA reads TGTGCCAGCAGTTGGACCCGGGGGGGGGCCCCACCCGATGGCTACACCTTC. This chain links TRBV27 with TRBJ1-2; maybe TRBD1 (6 bases). V lost 4 bases and J 6 bases, leaving 24 bases between the germline ends. The CDR3 is 17 residues long. Germline V CDR1 and CDR2: MNHEY, SMNVEV (reference sequence).

This clonotype appeared a single time. At one end the junction does not follow the germline gene, possibly because of a read error. V and J are TRBV5-1 and TRBJ2-1, with D perhaps assigned TRBD1 or TRBD2 (5 bases each). Germline V gives CDR1 SGHRS, CDR2 YFSETQ. The CDR3 sequence is 13 residues long. In DNA, the CDR3 is TGCGCCAGCAGTCCCCCCTCGGGACGGGGAGAGATCTTC. The encoded protein is CASSPPSGRGEIF.

This clonotype was seen more than once but under ten times. The V gene is TRBV27, the J gene TRBJ2-7; no reliable D call. Trimming removed 0 bases at V and 5 bases at J, with 14 bases between. Germline-derived CDR1 and CDR2 are MNHEY and SMNVEV (reference sequence). The CDR3 runs 15 residues. The CDR3 nucleotides are TGTGCCAGCAGTTTATCGTCCGCTTTCAACCACGAGCAGTACGTC. It translates to CASSLSSAFNHEQYV.

This clonotype was detected ten times or more. The CDR3 DNA sequence: TGCAGTGCTCGTGACAGGGTTAGAGGGGAAAAACTGTTTTTT. Its translation is CSARDRVRGEKLFF. The J gene is TRBJ1-4, the V gene TRBV20-1, with 7 bases that match TRBD1. This CDR3 has 14 residues. Trimming took 5 bases from V and 8 from J; bases not matched to a gene: 11. Germline V gives CDR1 DFQATT, CDR2 SNEGSKA (reference sequence).

This clonotype came up many times. V usage is TRBV10-3 and J usage is TRBJ2-3; no definite D call. CDR3 length equals 11 residues. Trimming took 7 bases from V and 0 from J, leaving 2 bases between them. The V gene's germline CDR1 is ENHRY and CDR2 SYGVKD. DNA for the CDR3: TGTGCCATCACAAGCACAGATACGCAGTATTTT. Translation gives CAITSTDTQYF.

V is TRBV7-2 and J is TRBJ2-5, with a weak D call TRBD2 (6 bases). The CDR3 is made up of 14 amino acids. Trimming pared 5 bases from V and 5 bases from J, leaving 15 bases between. CDR1 is SGHTA, CDR2 FQGNSA, per germline. The CDR3 coding sequence is TGTGCCAGCAGCCTTGGGGGGAATAGGGAGACCCAGTACTTC. It translates to CASSLGGNRETQYF.

The chain is built from TRBV15 and TRBJ2-1, with 7 bases matching TRBD2. CDR1 and CDR2 (germline): LNHNV, YYDKDF (reference sequence). The CDR3 sequence is 13 residues long. J was trimmed by 9 bases and V by 4 bases; bases with no gene match: 6. The CDR3 here is CATSNGGKPEQFF. The CDR3 DNA sequence: TGTGCCACCAGCAACGGGGGGAAGCCTGAGCAGTTCTTC.

A few counts support this clonotype. The gene calls are TRBV11-2 and TRBJ2-7, with D hard to call. Trimming shortened V by 1 base and J by 2 bases, and 9 bases separated the two germline ends. Germline CDR1 reads SGHAT; CDR2 reads FQNNGV. The CDR3 runs to 14 residues. The CDR3 DNA reads TGTGCCAGCAGCTTAGTAACAGCAGCCTACGAGCAGTACGTC. It is translated as CASSLVTAAYEQYV.

The chain uses TRBV6-2 or TRBV6-3 and TRBJ1-1; 7 positions match TRBD1. The germline V gene has CDR1 MNHEY and CDR2 SVGEGT. There are 12 residues in the CDR3. Unmatched junction bases numbered 4, after V lost 6 bases and J lost 6 bases. The CDR3 spells CASRDRVPEAFF. In DNA form, the CDR3 reads TGTGCCAGCAGAGACAGGGTCCCTGAAGCTTTCTTT.

A few counts support this clonotype. Here the CDR3 DNA reads TGCGCCAGCAGCCAAGACAGCGCAACTAATGAAAAACTGTTTTTT. Protein sequence: CASSQDSATNEKLFF. The rearrangement joins TRBV4-3 to TRBJ1-4; D is ambiguous. V was clipped by 0 bases and J by 0 bases, with 5 bases between them. The germline gives CDR1 LGHNA, CDR2 YSLEER. The CDR3 sequence is 15 residues long.

There are many counts of this clonotype. The chain recombines TRBV20-1 with TRBJ2-3; D is possibly TRBD2 (5 bases). Trimming pared 0 bases from V and 4 bases from J, leaving 14 bases between. Germline V gene sequence: CDR1 DFQATT, CDR2 SNEGSKA (reference sequence). The CDR3 length is 15 residues. CDR3 region: CSARDPRDWADTQYF. CDR3 sequence (DNA): TGCAGTGCTAGAGATCCTCGGGATTGGGCAGATACGCAGTATTTT.

This clonotype showed up just a few times. This sequence joins TRBV27 and TRBJ2-4, with 8 bases that match TRBD1. The trim removed 5 bases at V and 6 bases at J, leaving 15 bases unmatched. The germline V gene encodes CDR1 MNHEY and CDR2 SMNVEV (reference sequence). This CDR3 comprises 17 residues. CDR3: CASSPLFRGPVGNIQYF. The DNA for the CDR3 is TGTGCCAGCAGTCCCCTCTTCAGGGGGCCGGTAGGAAACATTCAGTACTTC.

This clonotype was detected a few times. The chain carries TRBV7-2 and TRBJ1-1, with a tentative D call TRBD1 (6 bases). The CDR3 runs 15 residues. Germline lookup yields CDR1 SGHTA and CDR2 FQGNSA. V lost 6 bases to trimming and J lost 0 bases, with 14 bases between them. CDR3 bases: TGTGCCAGCAGACTAATGGGGGGGCTGAACACTGAAGCTTTCTTT. Protein: CASRLMGGLNTEAFF.

The V call is TRBV4-1, the J call TRBJ2-1; no clear D. V was pared by 1 base and J by 5 bases, with 12 bases between. Germline V gives CDR1 MGHRA, CDR2 YSYEKL. The CDR3 contains 15 residues. The CDR3 DNA reads as TGCGCCAGCAGCCAAGTTCCAACGGCCCACAATGAGCAGTTCTTC. Residues: CASSQVPTAHNEQFF.

This sequence joins TRBV6-2 or TRBV6-3 and TRBJ2-2; possible D gene TRBD2, 6 bases. V dropped 6 bases and J dropped 7 bases, with 21 bases sitting between them. Germline CDR1 is MNHEY and CDR2 is SVGEGT. The CDR3 is 16 amino acids. CDR3 in amino acids: CASSRFYGGAVGELFF. CDR3 nucleotide sequence: TGTGCCAGCAGCCGGTTTTACGGCGGGGCCGTCGGGGAGCTGTTTTTT.

J is TRBJ1-2 and V is TRBV20-1, with D possibly being TRBD1 (5 bases). V shed 5 bases and J shed 7 bases, with 17 bases lying between them. Looked up from germline, CDR1 is DFQATT and CDR2 is SNEGSKA (reference sequence). This CDR3 has 13 amino acids. The CDR3 DNA is TGCAGTGCTCGCCGACAAACGGGGGGTGGCTACACCTTC. Residues: CSARRQTGGGYTF.

This clonotype has at least ten counts. This chain uses TRBV4-1 with TRBJ1-1; no firm D call. There are 14 residues in the CDR3. Germline V gene sequence: CDR1 MGHRA, CDR2 YSYEKL. The ends were cut back, 0 bases at V and 1 base at J, with 6 bases in the middle. The CDR3, as DNA: TGCGCCAGCAGCCAAGATCCTGGGAACACTGAAGCTTTCTTT. Its protein product is CASSQDPGNTEAFF.

The chain has TRBV12-3 or TRBV12-4 and TRBJ2-7; D is perhaps TRBD2 (6 bases). With 1 base removed from V and 0 bases from J, the gap between germline ends came to 10 bases. This CDR3 has 15 residues. The CDR3 loop is CASSLGGLGSYEQYF. CDR3 sequence (DNA): TGTGCCAGCAGTTTAGGGGGACTGGGCTCCTACGAGCAGTACTTC.